Below are 5 T cell receptor beta chains sequenced from a single sample in a study of cytomegalovirus exposure and HLA in healthy donors. In the PCR, 60 Vbeta and 13 Jbeta primers were used. Sequencing was performed with immunoSEQ multiplex PCR; in TCRdb, only in-frame clones are kept and a portion is missing. This table lists roughly 78,000 clones. The material sequenced was PBMCs. These receptors were taken from a boy younger than 18 in good health and CMV-seronegative.

V and J are TRBV27 and TRBJ1-1, with 9 bases identical to TRBD1. Germline CDR1 MNHEY, CDR2 SMNVEV (reference sequence). The CDR3 has 13 amino acids. After removal of 5 bases from V and 10 bases from J, the junction contained 8 bases not matched to a gene. This CDR3 is CASSARDRVAAFF. The CDR3 DNA reads TGTGCCAGCAGTGCCCGGGACAGGGTGGCAGCTTTCTTT.

This chain uses TRBV6-5 with TRBJ2-3; possible D gene TRBD1, 8 bases. The V gene's germline CDR1 is MNHEY and CDR2 SVGAGI. The CDR3 sequence is 13 residues long. Between the trimmed V and J ends, which lost 6 bases and 11 bases, there was a span of 18 bases. In DNA form, the CDR3 reads TGTGCCAGCAGCCCGAGGACAGGGAGGGGGCAGTATTTT. Its protein is CASSPRTGRGQYF.

The chain carries TRBV4-2 and TRBJ2-1; perhaps TRBD2 as D (7 bases). From germline, CDR1 is LGHNA and CDR2 YNFKEQ. The CDR3 has 16 amino acids. The V end lost 0 bases, the J end lost 4 bases, and 13 bases lay between the germline ends. The CDR3 sequence: CASSQDLAGAYNEQFF. In DNA form, the CDR3 reads TGTGCCAGCAGCCAAGACTTGGCGGGGGCGTACAATGAGCAGTTCTTC.

The rearrangement links TRBV25-1 to TRBJ2-7; TRBD2 matches at 8 bases. In germline, CDR1 is MGHDK, CDR2 SYGVNS. Unmatched junction bases numbered 12, after V lost 6 bases and J lost 2 bases. The CDR3 covers 16 residues. The CDR3 is CASSPGGGNHPYEQYF. The CDR3 DNA reads as TGTGCCAGCAGCCCCGGCGGGGGGAATCACCCCTACGAGCAGTACTTC.

V and J are TRBV18 and TRBJ1-3; D uncertain. This CDR3 spans 17 amino acids. Trimming stripped 1 base from V and 0 bases from J, with 13 bases between. Per the germline V gene, CDR1 is KGHSH and CDR2 is LQKENI. CDR3 residues: CASSPRSQINSGNTIYF. The CDR3 region has the DNA TGTGCCAGCTCACCACGGTCACAGATCAACTCTGGAAACACCATATATTTT.